This passage covers 27 T cell receptor beta chains from one sample sequenced in a study of T cell clonotyping in hematopoietic cell transplantation. Profiling relied on immunoSEQ multiplex PCR, and the TCRdb table lists in-frame clones only, not all of them. The table shows roughly 13,000 clones, with 95% to 98% occurring only once. The sequences come from peripheral blood mononuclear cells, collected 30 days after allogeneic stem cell transplant. These receptors were taken from a female patient aged 50 to 65 who had an allogeneic stem cell transplant from an unrelated donor, so T cells may come from the graft donor. Some clones in this sample may be carry-over from other donors' samples.

The chain couples TRBV6-6 to TRBJ1-6; no definite D call. With 7 bases removed from V and 0 bases from J, the gap between germline ends came to 10 bases. Per germline, CDR1 MNHNY and CDR2 SVGAGI (reference sequence). The CDR3 contains 15 residues. The CDR3 loop is CASTLRSSYNSPLHF. The CDR3 nucleotides are TGTGCCAGCACCTTACGCAGCTCCTATAATTCACCCCTCCACTTT.

The chain links TRBV30 to TRBJ1-6; 8 positions agree with TRBD1. Germline-derived CDR1 and CDR2 are GTSNPN and SVGIG (reference sequence). The V and J ends lost 1 base and 7 bases, in that order; junction bases with no gene match: 3. The CDR3 is 14 residues long. CDR3 sequence reads: CAWSAGQVNSPLHF. As DNA, the CDR3 is TGTGCCTGGAGTGCGGGACAGGTCAATTCACCCCTCCACTTT.

The V gene is TRBV19, the J gene TRBJ2-1; D call uncertain. The V and J ends lost 2 bases and 4 bases respectively, with 6 bases between them. Germline CDR1 is LNHDA and CDR2 is SQIVND (reference sequence). The CDR3 has 13 residues. CDR3 sequence: CASSIRDYNEQFF. The CDR3 bases are TGTGCCAGTAGTATACGAGATTACAATGAGCAGTTCTTC.

V is TRBV5-4 and J is TRBJ2-1, with 10 bases lining up with TRBD1. In germline, CDR1 is SGHNT, CDR2 YYREEE (reference sequence). V dropped 0 bases and J dropped 9; count of bases not matched to a gene: 6. The CDR3 totals 15 residues. The CDR3 spells CASSLVGQGNGEQFF. The DNA of the CDR3 is TGTGCCAGCAGCTTGGTGGGACAGGGGAACGGTGAGCAGTTCTTC.

The CDR3 coding sequence is TGTGCCTGGAGCCGGGACAGGGTGAGCTCCTATAATTCACCCCTCCACTTT. Its protein product is CAWSRDRVSSYNSPLHF. The V and J genes are TRBV30 and TRBJ1-6; TRBD1 matches 9 bases. With V trimmed by 3 bases and J by 0 bases, 6 bases remained unmatched. CDR1 GTSNPN and CDR2 SVGIG come from the germline V gene (reference sequence). The CDR3 loop spans 17 amino acids.

Of note for this clone: Within the sample, other DNA sequences also encode this same CDR3. The chain couples TRBV30 to TRBJ1-2; TRBD1 matches 8 bases. The J segment lost 6 bases and the V segment lost 2 bases, leaving 2 bases of the junction unmatched. Germline-derived CDR1 and CDR2 are GTSNPN and SVGIG (reference sequence). The CDR3 sequence is 12 residues long. The CDR3 reads CAWSPGGHGYTF. The CDR3 nucleotides read TGTGCCTGGAGTCCAGGGGGCCATGGCTACACCTTC.

This chain connects TRBV25-1 to TRBJ1-1; TRBD1 aligns across 7 bases. The ends lost 7 bases at V and 0 bases at J; junction bases unmatched: 5. Germline assignment: CDR1 MGHDK and CDR2 SYGVNS. The CDR3 is 14 residues long. The CDR3 DNA reads TGTGCCAGCATCCTGACAGGGATGAACACTGAAGCTTTCTTT. This codes for CASILTGMNTEAFF.

The chain employs TRBV11-2 and TRBJ1-6, with a possible D match to TRBD1 (5 bases). Germline CDR1 SGHAT, CDR2 FQNNGV. The CDR3 covers 14 residues. V was trimmed by 3 bases and J by 10 bases, leaving 13 bases between them. CDR3 coding DNA: TGTGCCAGCAGCTTTACAGGATTGGACTCACCCCTCCACTTT. Protein: CASSFTGLDSPLHF.

The chain couples TRBV7-8 to TRBJ2-7; TRBD2 aligns across 11 bases. The ends lost 5 bases at V and 4 bases at J; junction bases unmatched: 7. The germline CDR1 and CDR2 sequences are SGHVS and FQNEAQ. The CDR3 runs 15 residues. CDR3 DNA sequence: TGTGCCAGCAGCGGACCCGGGACTAGCGGATACGAGCAGTACTTC. It encodes CASSGPGTSGYEQYF.

This clone was observed a single time. This rearrangement joins TRBV7-2 to TRBJ1-6; the match to TRBD1 covers 7 bases. The trim removed 5 bases at V and 7 bases at J, leaving 8 bases unmatched. The germline V gene encodes CDR1 SGHTA and CDR2 FQGNSA. This CDR3 is 15 amino acids long. CDR3 in DNA: TGTGCCAGCAGCCTTTCAGGGGGGGGCAATTCACCCCTCCACTTT. The encoded protein is CASSLSGGGNSPLHF.

V and J are TRBV29-1 and TRBJ1-2; D gene unclear. The CDR3 runs to 14 residues. Trimming pared 5 bases from V and 5 bases from J, leaving 18 bases between. Germline V CDR1 and CDR2: SQVTM, ANQGSEA. CDR3: CSVPAQRLKYGYTF. CDR3 bases: TGCAGCGTTCCCGCACAGCGATTAAAGTATGGCTACACCTTC.

V usage is TRBV6-5 and J usage is TRBJ2-7, with 9 positions matching TRBD1. With 4 bases clipped from V and 6 bases from J, the junction kept 10 bases outside the gene matches. The CDR3 contains 15 residues. CDR1 MNHEY and CDR2 SVGAGI come from the germline V gene. CDR3 region: CASSLLGQGSGEQYF. In nucleotides, the CDR3 is TGTGCCAGCAGTTTATTAGGACAGGGGAGTGGCGAGCAGTACTTC.

The CDR3 here is CASSIFGVVDTEAFF. CDR3 DNA sequence: TGTGCCAGTAGTATATTTGGGGTTGTCGACACTGAAGCTTTCTTT. V gene TRBV19 combines with J gene TRBJ1-1, with D hard to call. The V gene's germline CDR1 is LNHDA and CDR2 SQIVND (reference sequence). The CDR3 extends over 15 amino acids. Trimming took 2 bases from V and 3 from J, leaving 13 bases between them.

The rearrangement joins TRBV30 to TRBJ2-1; possibly TRBD2 for D (6 bases). V lost 3 bases and J 4 bases, leaving 10 bases between the germline ends. This CDR3 is built from 13 residues. Per the germline V gene, CDR1 is GTSNPN and CDR2 is SVGIG (reference sequence). The CDR3 DNA reads as TGTGCCTGGAGCGGGGGTGGATACAATGAGCAGTTCTTC. Protein product: CAWSGGGYNEQFF.

The V gene is TRBV7-2, the J gene TRBJ2-2; no clear D gene. CDR3 size: 12 residues. V lost 3 bases, J lost 3 bases, and 2 bases lay in between. Looked up from germline, CDR1 is SGHTA and CDR2 is FQGNSA. The CDR3 DNA reads TGTGCCAGCAGCTTTTACACCGGGGAGCTGTTTTTT. The encoded protein is CASSFYTGELFF. Complete variable domain (other parts from reference TRBV7-2 and TRBJ2-2): GAGVSQSPSNKVTEKGKDVELRCDPISGHTALYWYRQSLGQGLEFLIYFQGNSAPDKSGLPSDRFSAERTGGSVSTLTIQRTQQEDSAVYLCASSFYTGELFFGEGSRLTVL.

The chain recombines TRBV4-2 with TRBJ2-5; the D is unclear. Trimming shortened V by 0 bases and J by 7 bases, and 12 bases separated the two germline ends. From germline, CDR1 is LGHNA and CDR2 YNFKEQ. The CDR3 runs 14 residues. CDR3 sequence reads: CASSQDRLGGTQYF. In DNA form, the CDR3 reads TGTGCCAGCAGCCAAGATAGACTCGGCGGGACCCAGTACTTC.

The J gene is TRBJ1-1, the V gene TRBV28, with no clear D. V was clipped by 4 bases and J by 3 bases, with 3 bases between them. This CDR3 contains 11 residues. Germline V gene sequence: CDR1 MDHEN, CDR2 SYDVKM. CDR3 region: CASSSDTEAFF. The CDR3 coding sequence is TGTGCCAGCAGTTCGGACACTGAAGCTTTCTTT.

This chain uses TRBV30 with TRBJ1-4, with D perhaps matching TRBD1 (6 bases). The CDR3 has 12 residues. Germline assignment: CDR1 GTSNPN and CDR2 SVGIG (reference sequence). Trimming took off 8 bases at V and 8 bases at J, with 15 bases between the two ends. The CDR3 sequence: CAMEGGYEKLFF. CDR3 coding DNA: TGTGCCATGGAGGGGGGATACGAAAAACTGTTTTTT.

The J gene is TRBJ2-2, the V gene TRBV5-1, with D possibly TRBD1 on 6 matching bases. Germline loops: CDR1 SGHRS, CDR2 YFSETQ. There are 16 residues in the CDR3. Trimming took off 1 base at V and 2 bases at J, with 12 bases between the two ends. CDR3 nucleotide sequence: TGCGCCAGCAGCTTGATGAACAGGGCCAACACCGGGGAGCTGTTTTTT. Its protein is CASSLMNRANTGELFF.

This clone was picked up a small number of times. The V and J genes are TRBV5-1 and TRBJ2-2; D assignment may be TRBD1 or TRBD2 (5 bases each). The CDR3 runs 16 residues. Per germline, CDR1 SGHRS and CDR2 YFSETQ. Trimming took off 0 bases at V and 1 base at J, with 10 bases between the two ends. The chain's CDR3 is CASSLVGTGNTGELFF. CDR3 DNA: TGCGCCAGCAGCTTGGTCGGGACGGGGAACACCGGGGAGCTGTTTTTT.

The chain employs TRBV5-6 and TRBJ2-5; D remains unclear. Trimming removed 3 bases at V and 5 bases at J, with 17 bases between. Germline V lookup: CDR1 SGHDT, CDR2 YYEEEE. The CDR3 sequence is 15 residues long. The CDR3 nucleotides read TGTGCCAGCAGCTCGAAAGGGCTATTCGTGGAGACCCAGTACTTC. This encodes CASSSKGLFVETQYF.

CDR3 bases: TGTGCCAGCAGGCTGATCGAGACAGGGAGGCAAAAACTGTTTTTT. Its protein is CASRLIETGRQKLFF. The chain joins TRBV2 to TRBJ1-4, with 7 positions matching TRBD1. Germline CDR1 SNHLY, CDR2 FYNNEI. The CDR3 spans 15 residues. Trimming cost V 6 bases and J 9 bases; bases outside gene matches: 13.

The chain employs TRBV2 and TRBJ2-2, with D maybe TRBD1 (5 bases). The CDR3 loop spans 14 amino acids. Trimming cost V 6 bases and J 4 bases, with 12 bases left between them. CDR1 and CDR2 from the germline V gene are SNHLY and FYNNEI. CDR3 nucleotide sequence: TGTGCCAGCAGGGGGCTAGAAAGCACCGGGGAGCTGTTTTTT. Residues: CASRGLESTGELFF.

The J gene is TRBJ1-1, the V gene TRBV18; D is possibly TRBD1 (5 bases). In germline, CDR1 is KGHSH, CDR2 LQKENI. This CDR3 is 15 amino acids long. Trimming took 0 bases from V and 1 from J, leaving 9 bases between them. The CDR3 nucleotides read TGTGCCAGCTCACCACCGGGACTCTCGAACACTGAAGCTTTCTTT. Amino acid sequence: CASSPPGLSNTEAFF.

V gene TRBV5-1 combines with J gene TRBJ2-5; TRBD1 is a possible D gene (6 bases). Germline V gene lookup returns CDR1 SGHRS and CDR2 YFSETQ. The CDR3 is 14 residues long. Trimming left V 4 bases short and J 5 bases short, with 15 bases between. CDR3 nucleotide sequence: TGCGCCAGCAGCAACCCGAGGGGGTCGGAGACCCAGTACTTC. It codes for CASSNPRGSETQYF.

This rearrangement joins TRBV28 to TRBJ2-7, with 8 bases matching TRBD2. CDR1 MDHEN and CDR2 SYDVKM come from the germline V gene. The CDR3 totals 15 residues. The J segment lost 3 bases and the V segment lost 6 bases, leaving 10 bases of the junction unmatched. For the CDR3, the DNA is TGTGCCAGCAGCCTCGGGGGGGCCGGGGGCTACGAGCAGTACTTC. It encodes CASSLGGAGGYEQYF.

This sequence joins TRBV4-1 and TRBJ1-5; no firm D call. The CDR3 is made up of 16 amino acids. The germline gives CDR1 MGHRA, CDR2 YSYEKL. The V and J ends lost 0 bases and 7 bases respectively, with 16 bases between them. DNA for the CDR3: TGCGCCAGCAGCCAAGAGGGGAGCCTCAACGTCCAGCCCCAGCATTTT. This gives the protein CASSQEGSLNVQPQHF.